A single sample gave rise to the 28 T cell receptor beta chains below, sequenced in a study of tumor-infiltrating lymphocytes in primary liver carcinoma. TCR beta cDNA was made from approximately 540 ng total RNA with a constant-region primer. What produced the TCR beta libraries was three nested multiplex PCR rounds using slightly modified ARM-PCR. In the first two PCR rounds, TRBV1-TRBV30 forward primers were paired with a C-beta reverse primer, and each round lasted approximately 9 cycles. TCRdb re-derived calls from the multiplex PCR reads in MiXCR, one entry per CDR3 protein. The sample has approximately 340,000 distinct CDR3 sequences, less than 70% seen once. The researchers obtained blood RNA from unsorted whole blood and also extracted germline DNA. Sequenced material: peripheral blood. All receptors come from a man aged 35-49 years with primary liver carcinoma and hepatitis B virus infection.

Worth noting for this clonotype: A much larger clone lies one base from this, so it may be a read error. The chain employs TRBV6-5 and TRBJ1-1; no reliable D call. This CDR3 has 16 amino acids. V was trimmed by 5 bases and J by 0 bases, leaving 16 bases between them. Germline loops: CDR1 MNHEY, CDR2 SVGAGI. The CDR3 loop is CASSHTDVSMNTEAFF. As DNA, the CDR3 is TGTGCCAGCAGTCATACGGACGTGAGCATGAACACTGAAGCTTTCTTT.

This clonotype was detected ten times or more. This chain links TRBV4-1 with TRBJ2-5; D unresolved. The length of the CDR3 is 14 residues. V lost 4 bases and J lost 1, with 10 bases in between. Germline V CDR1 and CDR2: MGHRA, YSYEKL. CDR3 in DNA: TGCGCCAGCAGCCTGGGGATATTCCAAGAGACCCAGTACTTC. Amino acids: CASSLGIFQETQYF.

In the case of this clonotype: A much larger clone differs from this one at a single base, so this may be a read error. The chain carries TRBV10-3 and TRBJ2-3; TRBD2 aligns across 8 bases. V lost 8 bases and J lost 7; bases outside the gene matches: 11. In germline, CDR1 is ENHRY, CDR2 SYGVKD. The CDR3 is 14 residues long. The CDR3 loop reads CAIAGREAANTQYF. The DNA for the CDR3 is TGTGCCATCGCCGGGCGGGAGGCCGCAAATACGCAGTATTTT.

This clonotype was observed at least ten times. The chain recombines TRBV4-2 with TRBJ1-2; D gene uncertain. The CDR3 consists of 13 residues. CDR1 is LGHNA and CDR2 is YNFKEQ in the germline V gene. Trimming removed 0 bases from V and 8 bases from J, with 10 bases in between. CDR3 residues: CASSQDYEFGYTF. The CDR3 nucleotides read TGTGCCAGCAGCCAAGATTACGAATTCGGCTACACCTTC.

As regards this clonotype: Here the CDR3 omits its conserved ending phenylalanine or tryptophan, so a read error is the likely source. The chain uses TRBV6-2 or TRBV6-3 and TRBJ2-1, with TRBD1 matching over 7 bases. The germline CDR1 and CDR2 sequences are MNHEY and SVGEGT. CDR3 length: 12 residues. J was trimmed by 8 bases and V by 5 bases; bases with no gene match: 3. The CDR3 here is CASSTQGDEQFS. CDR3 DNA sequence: TGTGCCAGCAGTACTCAGGGGGATGAGCAGTTCTCT.

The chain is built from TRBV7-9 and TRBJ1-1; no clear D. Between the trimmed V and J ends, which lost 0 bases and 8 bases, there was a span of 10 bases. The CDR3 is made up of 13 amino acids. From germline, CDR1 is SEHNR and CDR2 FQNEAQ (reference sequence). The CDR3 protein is CASSLARVGEAFF. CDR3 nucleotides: TGTGCCAGCAGCTTAGCGAGGGTAGGAGAAGCTTTCTTT.

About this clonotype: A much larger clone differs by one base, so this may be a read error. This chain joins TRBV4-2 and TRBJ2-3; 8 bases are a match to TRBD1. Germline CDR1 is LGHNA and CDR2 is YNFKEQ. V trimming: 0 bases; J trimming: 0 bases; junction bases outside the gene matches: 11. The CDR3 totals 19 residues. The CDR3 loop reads CASSQDRRGPITSTDTQYF. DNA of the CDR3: TGTGCCAGCAGCCAAGATCGCAGGGGGCCTATAACTAGCACAGATACGCAGTATTTT.

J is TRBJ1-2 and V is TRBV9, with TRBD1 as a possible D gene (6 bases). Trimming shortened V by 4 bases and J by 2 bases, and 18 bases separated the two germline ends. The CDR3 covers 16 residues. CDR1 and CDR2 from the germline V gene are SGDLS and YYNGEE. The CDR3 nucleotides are TGTGCCAGCAGCTCTAGCCCGGACAGACTAAACTATGGCTACACCTTC. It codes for CASSSSPDRLNYGYTF.

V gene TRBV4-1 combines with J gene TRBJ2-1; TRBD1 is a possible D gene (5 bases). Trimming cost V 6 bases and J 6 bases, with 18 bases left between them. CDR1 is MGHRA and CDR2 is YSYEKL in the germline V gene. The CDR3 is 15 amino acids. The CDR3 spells CASRGTGIDSNEQFF. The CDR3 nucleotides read TGCGCCAGCAGAGGAACAGGAATCGACAGCAATGAGCAGTTCTTC.

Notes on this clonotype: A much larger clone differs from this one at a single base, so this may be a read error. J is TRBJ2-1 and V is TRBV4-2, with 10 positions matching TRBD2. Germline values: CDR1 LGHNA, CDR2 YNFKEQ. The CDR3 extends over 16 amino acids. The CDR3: CTSSQPSGRERNEQFF. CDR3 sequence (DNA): TGTACCAGCAGCCAACCGAGCGGGAGGGAGAGGAATGAGCAGTTCTTC.

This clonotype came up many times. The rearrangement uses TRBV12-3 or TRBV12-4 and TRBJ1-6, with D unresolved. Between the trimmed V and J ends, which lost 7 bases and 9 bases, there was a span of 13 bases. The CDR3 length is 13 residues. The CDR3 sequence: CASTQTGFSPLHF. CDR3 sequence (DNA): TGTGCCAGCACCCAAACGGGGTTTTCACCCCTCCACTTT.

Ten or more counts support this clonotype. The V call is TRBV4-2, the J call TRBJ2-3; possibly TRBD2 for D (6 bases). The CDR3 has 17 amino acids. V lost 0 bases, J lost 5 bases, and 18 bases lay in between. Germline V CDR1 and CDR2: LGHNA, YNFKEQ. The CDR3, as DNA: TGTGCCAGCAGCCAAGAACTTGCGGGACGGGAGAAAGATACGCAGTATTTT. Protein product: CASSQELAGREKDTQYF.

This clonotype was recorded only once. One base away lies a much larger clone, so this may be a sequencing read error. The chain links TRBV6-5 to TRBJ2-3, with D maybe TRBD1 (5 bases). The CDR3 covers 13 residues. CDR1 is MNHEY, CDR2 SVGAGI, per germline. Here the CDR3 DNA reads TGTGCCACGATGGGCGGAAGCACAGGTACGCAGTATTTT. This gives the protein CATMGGSTGTQYF.

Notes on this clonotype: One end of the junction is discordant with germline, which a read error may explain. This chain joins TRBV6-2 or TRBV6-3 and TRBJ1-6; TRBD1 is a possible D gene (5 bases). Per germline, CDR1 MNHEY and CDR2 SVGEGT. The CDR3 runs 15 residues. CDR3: CVSREDSTVNSPLHF. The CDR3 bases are TGTGTCAGCAGGGAAGACTCCACCGTTAATTCACCCCTCCACTTT.

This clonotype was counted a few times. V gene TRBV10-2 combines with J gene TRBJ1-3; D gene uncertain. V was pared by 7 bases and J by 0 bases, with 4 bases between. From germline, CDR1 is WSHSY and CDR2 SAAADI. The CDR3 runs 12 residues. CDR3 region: CASTHSGNTIYF. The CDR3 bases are TGCGCCAGCACCCACTCTGGAAACACCATATATTTT.

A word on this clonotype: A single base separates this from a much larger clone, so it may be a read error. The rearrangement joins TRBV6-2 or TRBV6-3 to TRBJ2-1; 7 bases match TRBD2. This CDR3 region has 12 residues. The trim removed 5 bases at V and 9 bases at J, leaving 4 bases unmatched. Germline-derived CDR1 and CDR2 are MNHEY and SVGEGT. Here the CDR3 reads CASSTAGLEQFF. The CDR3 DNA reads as TGTGCCAGCAGTACAGCGGGACTTGAGCAGTTCTTC.

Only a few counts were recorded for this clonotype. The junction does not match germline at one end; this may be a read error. This chain's CDR3 is CASSLNSGEAQYF. The DNA for the CDR3 is TGTGCCAGCAGCTTAAACAGCGGGGAGGCCCAATACTTC. This chain connects TRBV11-3 to TRBJ2-5; TRBD2 matches at 7 bases. Per the germline V gene, CDR1 is SGHNT and CDR2 is YENEEA. The CDR3 runs to 13 residues.

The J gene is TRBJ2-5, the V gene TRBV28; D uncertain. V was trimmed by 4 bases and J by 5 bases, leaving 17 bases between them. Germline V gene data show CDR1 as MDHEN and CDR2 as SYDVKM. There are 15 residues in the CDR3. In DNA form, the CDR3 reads TGTGCCAGCAGTTCCCACAACGCGACGATGGAGACCCAGTACTTC. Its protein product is CASSSHNATMETQYF.

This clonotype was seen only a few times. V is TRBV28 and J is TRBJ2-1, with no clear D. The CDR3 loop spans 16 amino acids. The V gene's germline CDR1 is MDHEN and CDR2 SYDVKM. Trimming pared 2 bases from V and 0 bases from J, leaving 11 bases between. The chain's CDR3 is CASSLSLASSYNEQFF. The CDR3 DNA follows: TGTGCCAGCAGTTTAAGTCTGGCCAGCTCCTACAATGAGCAGTTCTTC.

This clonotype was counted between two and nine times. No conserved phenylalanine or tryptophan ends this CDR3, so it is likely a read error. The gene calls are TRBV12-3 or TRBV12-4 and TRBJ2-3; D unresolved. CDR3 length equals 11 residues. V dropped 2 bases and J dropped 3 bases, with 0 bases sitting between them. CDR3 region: CASSLTDTQYL. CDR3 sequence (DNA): TGTGCCAGCAGTTTAACAGATACGCAGTATTTA.

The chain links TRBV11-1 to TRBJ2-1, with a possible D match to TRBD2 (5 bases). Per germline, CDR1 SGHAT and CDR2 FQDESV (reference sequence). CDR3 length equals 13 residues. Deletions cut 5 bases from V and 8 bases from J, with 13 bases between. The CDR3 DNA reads TGTGCCAGCAGCCATATTAGCGACTATGAGCAGTTCTTC. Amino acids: CASSHISDYEQFF.

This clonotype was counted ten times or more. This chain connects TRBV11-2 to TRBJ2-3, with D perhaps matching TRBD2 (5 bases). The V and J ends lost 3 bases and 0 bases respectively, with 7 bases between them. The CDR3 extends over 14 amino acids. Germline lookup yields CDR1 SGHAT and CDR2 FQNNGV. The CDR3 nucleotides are TGTGCCAGCAGCTTCGGGGTTAGCACAGATACGCAGTATTTT. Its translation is CASSFGVSTDTQYF.

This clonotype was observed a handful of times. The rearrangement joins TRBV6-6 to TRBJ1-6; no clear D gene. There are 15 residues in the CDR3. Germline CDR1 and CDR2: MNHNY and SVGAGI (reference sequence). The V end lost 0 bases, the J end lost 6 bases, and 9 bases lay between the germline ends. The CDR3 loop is CASSYSTVANSPLHF. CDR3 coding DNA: TGTGCCAGCAGTTACTCAACGGTTGCTAATTCACCCCTCCACTTT.

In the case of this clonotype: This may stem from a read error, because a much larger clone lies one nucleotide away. CDR3 bases: TGCGCCAACAGCCAAAGACTAGCGGGTTACGAGCAGTACTTC. Its protein is CANSQRLAGYEQYF. The V call is TRBV4-1, the J call TRBJ2-7; 10 nucleotides line up with TRBD2. From germline, CDR1 is MGHRA and CDR2 YSYEKL. The CDR3 consists of 14 residues.

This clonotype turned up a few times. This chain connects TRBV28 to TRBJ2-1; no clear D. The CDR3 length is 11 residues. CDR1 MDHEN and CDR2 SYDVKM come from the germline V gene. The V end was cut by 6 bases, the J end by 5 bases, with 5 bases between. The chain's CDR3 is CASSPDNEQFF. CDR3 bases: TGTGCCAGCAGCCCTGACAATGAGCAGTTCTTC.

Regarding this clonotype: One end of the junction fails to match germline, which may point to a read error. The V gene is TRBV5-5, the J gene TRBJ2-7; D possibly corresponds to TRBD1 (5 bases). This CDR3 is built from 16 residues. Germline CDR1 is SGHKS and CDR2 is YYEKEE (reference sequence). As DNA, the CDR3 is TGTGCCAGCAGCTCATGGTCAGGGTACTACACTTACGAGCAGTATTTC. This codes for CASSSWSGYYTYEQYF.

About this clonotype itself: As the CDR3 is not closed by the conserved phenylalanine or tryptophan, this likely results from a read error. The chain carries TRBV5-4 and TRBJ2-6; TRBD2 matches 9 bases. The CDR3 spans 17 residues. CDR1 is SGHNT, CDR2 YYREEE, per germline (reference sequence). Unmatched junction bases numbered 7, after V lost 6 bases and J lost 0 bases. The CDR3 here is CASTKREESSGANVLTI. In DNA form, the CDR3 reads TGTGCCAGCACCAAGCGGGAGGAGAGCTCTGGGGCCAACGTCCTGACTATC.

CDR3 DNA sequence: TGCAGTGCTAGGGTTAGCGAGCCTAGCACAGATACGCAGTATTTT. Translating gives CSARVSEPSTDTQYF. This sequence joins TRBV20-1 and TRBJ2-3; a possible D gene is TRBD2 (5 bases). V was pared by 3 bases and J by 0 bases, with 13 bases between. The CDR3 contains 15 residues. Germline assignment: CDR1 DFQATT and CDR2 SNEGSKA (reference sequence).